Below are 4 T cell receptor beta chains sequenced from a single sample in a study of blood T cell repertoires in COVID-19. Using immunoSEQ multiplex PCR, the repertoire was profiled, and TCRdb retains in-frame clones only, with some absent. The repertoire includes approximately 350,000 clones, about 90% of them detected once, and roughly 3.4% sits in the top ten. Sequencing was done on a sample of peripheral blood. These receptors all come from a young woman who had recovered from COVID-19.

The chain uses TRBV5-1 and TRBJ2-1; 7 positions match TRBD2. From germline, CDR1 is SGHRS and CDR2 YFSETQ. J lost 5 bases, V lost 1 base, and 6 bases had no gene match. The CDR3 is made up of 15 amino acids. This CDR3 reads CASSLTGGTNNEQFF. The CDR3 region has the DNA TGCGCCAGCAGCTTGACGGGCGGGACTAACAATGAGCAGTTCTTC. Full variable domain (remainder filled in from reference TRBV5-1 and TRBJ2-1): KAGVTQTPRYLIKTRGQQVTLSCSPISGHRSVSWYQQTPGQGLQFLFEYFSETQRNKGNFPGRFSGRQFSNSRSEMNVSTLELGDSALYLCASSLTGGTNNEQFFGPGTRLTVL.

The rearrangement links TRBV10-2 to TRBJ2-1, with TRBD1 identical over 8 bases. The trim removed 0 bases at V and 0 bases at J, leaving 10 bases unmatched. The CDR3 contains 19 residues. Germline V gene sequence: CDR1 WSHSY, CDR2 SAAADI. The CDR3 DNA reads TGCGCCAGCAGTGAGTCCCCCGGGACAGGCCCTTTCTCCTACAATGAGCAGTTCTTC. Translating it yields CASSESPGTGPFSYNEQFF.

This rearrangement joins TRBV30 to TRBJ1-1, with D maybe TRBD1 (6 bases). The CDR3 sequence is 12 residues long. CDR1 and CDR2 from the germline V gene are GTSNPN and SVGIG (reference sequence). V lost 3 bases, J lost 1 base, and 6 bases lay in between. CDR3 amino acids: CAWRQGNTEAFF. The CDR3 DNA reads TGTGCCTGGAGACAGGGGAACACTGAAGCTTTCTTT.

The chain joins TRBV10-3 to TRBJ1-5; D unresolved. Germline assignment: CDR1 ENHRY and CDR2 SYGVKD. This CDR3 is built from 15 residues. Trimming removed 4 bases at V and 2 bases at J, with 12 bases between. The CDR3 region is CAISARKEGNQPQHF. The DNA for the CDR3 is TGTGCCATCAGTGCCCGGAAGGAGGGCAATCAGCCCCAGCATTTT.